This entry describes one TCR beta chain. The specificity of this receptor is unknown. Base qualities were left out, and no much larger clone turns up one base away. For sequencing of the TCRbeta CDR3 region, genomic DNA was extracted from the sorted cells. TCRbeta CDR3 regions were sequenced using the immunoSEQ Assay. Drawn from immuneACCESS, this table holds only the in-frame rearrangements with V and J called that TCRdb kept. Clones are partly lost; checked studies trace under half to an unresolved V gene and leave the rest unexplained. The sample data list 37,000 or so clones, and 85% to 90% of these were observed just once. The ten largest make up roughly 2.3% of the sample. The record originates from a study of OX40 agonist ivuxolimab in advanced cancers. General notes on the study: Ivuxolimab, which targeted the costimulatory receptor OX40 (CD134), was an agonistic, fully human IgG2 monoclonal antibody. Intravenous ivuxolimab was administered to patients every 2 weeks at six dose levels: 0.01, 0.1, 0.3, 1.5, 3 and 10 mg/kg. Of the roughly 50 dose-escalation patients, hepatocellular carcinoma was present in about 20, melanoma in some 15, renal cell carcinoma in 9 and head and neck cancer in 9. A male proportion of nearly 85% and a mean age of approximately 62 years, ranging from about 23 to 90, were recorded for the dose-escalation cohort. Prior anti-PD-1, anti-PD-L1 or anti-CTLA-4 therapy was permitted, and checkpoint inhibitors had been received by less than 45% of dose-escalation patients. Partial responses were achieved by three dose-escalation patients, of whom one had hepatocellular carcinoma and two had cutaneous melanoma. Peripheral TCRbeta sequencing was intended to test whether TCR sequence diversity was altered and clonal T-cell expansion was caused by ivuxolimab. The paper reports the monotherapy dose-escalation portion (N of about 50 patients) of the phase I ivuxolimab trial. Results and caveats for the whole study, not just this receptor: At doses of 0.1 to 3.0 mg/kg, clonal expansion of both CD4+ and CD8+ T cells in blood was seen between baseline and week 6. Low levels of normalized T-cell clonal expansion were also seen in some nonresponding patients. In the 0.1-3.0 mg/kg groups, partial responders were among the patients with the lowest normalized peripheral clonal expansion, particularly in CD8+ T cells. Which antigens the clonally expanded peripheral T cells were specific for was not determined. After ivuxolimab, CD8+ T cells had more expanded clones than CD4+ T cells on average.

Patients with a history of autoimmune disease or receiving systemic immunosuppression were excluded from the trial. In every dose cohort, peripheral blood was drawn for TCR sequencing at baseline, cycle 4 day 1, and cycle 7 day 1. Samples were obtained from an open-label, multicenter, first-in-human phase I dose-escalation trial of ivuxolimab. Adults with locally advanced or metastatic melanoma, renal cell, hepatocellular, or head and neck squamous cell carcinoma were enrolled in the trial. CD4+ and CD8+ T cells were sorted separately from peripheral blood before TCR sequencing. From the germline V gene, CDR1 is SNHLY and CDR2 is FYNNEI. Spanning cysteine to phenylalanine, the CDR3 consists of 15 amino acids. Of the read, only the CDR3 DNA is kept; its 45 bases are in frame from base 1. Between the V and J ends, shortened by 2 bases and 5 bases respectively, the junction contains 12 bases.

The chain couples TRBV2 to TRBJ2-2, with the D gene not clear enough to name. Here the sequenced sample was CD4+ or CD8+ T cells sorted from blood, taken in a trial of the OX40 agonist ivuxolimab. The clonotype comes from an adult with an advanced solid tumor such as melanoma, head and neck, liver or kidney cancer. The nucleotides read TGTGCCAGCAGTGAAAATCCCCAGGCTACCGGGGAGCTGTTTTTT. Its translation reads: CASSENPQATGELFF.